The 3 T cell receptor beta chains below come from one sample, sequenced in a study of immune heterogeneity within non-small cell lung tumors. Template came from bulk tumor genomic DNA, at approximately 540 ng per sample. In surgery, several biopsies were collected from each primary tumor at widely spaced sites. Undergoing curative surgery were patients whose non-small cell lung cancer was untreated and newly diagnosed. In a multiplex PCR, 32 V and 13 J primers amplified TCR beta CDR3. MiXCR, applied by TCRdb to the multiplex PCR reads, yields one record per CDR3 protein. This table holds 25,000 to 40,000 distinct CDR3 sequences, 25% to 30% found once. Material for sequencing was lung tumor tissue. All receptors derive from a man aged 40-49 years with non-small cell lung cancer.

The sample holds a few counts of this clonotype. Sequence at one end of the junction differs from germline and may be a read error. The CDR3 here is CASSPIAPPNYGYAF. DNA of the CDR3: TGTGCCAGTAGCCCGATCGCACCTCCCAACTATGGCTACGCCTTC. J is TRBJ1-2 and V is TRBV19; D remains unclear. Germline V gene sequence: CDR1 LNHDA, CDR2 SQIVND (reference sequence). This CDR3 is 15 amino acids long.

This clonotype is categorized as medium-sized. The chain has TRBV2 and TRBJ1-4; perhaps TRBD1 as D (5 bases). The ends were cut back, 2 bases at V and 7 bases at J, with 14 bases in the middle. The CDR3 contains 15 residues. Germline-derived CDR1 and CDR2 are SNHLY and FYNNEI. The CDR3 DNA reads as TGTGCCAGCAGTGAAAGGGCCAGGGCTGTTGAAAAACTGTTTTTT. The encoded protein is CASSERARAVEKLFF. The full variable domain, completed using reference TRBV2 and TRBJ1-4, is EPEVTQTPSHQVTQMGQEVILRCVPISNHLYFYWYRQILGQKVEFLVSFYNNEISEKSEIFDDQFSVERPDGSNFTLKIRSTKLEDSAMYFCASSERARAVEKLFFGSGTQLSVL.

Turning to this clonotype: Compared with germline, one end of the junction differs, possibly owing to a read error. In nucleotides, the CDR3 is TGTGTCAGTAGGGACCGGAACACTGAAGCTTTCTTT. Translating it yields CVSRDRNTEAFF. The chain recombines TRBV19 with TRBJ1-1, with a tentative D call TRBD1 (5 bases). Germline V gene data show CDR1 as LNHDA and CDR2 as SQIVND (reference sequence). The CDR3 is 12 residues long.